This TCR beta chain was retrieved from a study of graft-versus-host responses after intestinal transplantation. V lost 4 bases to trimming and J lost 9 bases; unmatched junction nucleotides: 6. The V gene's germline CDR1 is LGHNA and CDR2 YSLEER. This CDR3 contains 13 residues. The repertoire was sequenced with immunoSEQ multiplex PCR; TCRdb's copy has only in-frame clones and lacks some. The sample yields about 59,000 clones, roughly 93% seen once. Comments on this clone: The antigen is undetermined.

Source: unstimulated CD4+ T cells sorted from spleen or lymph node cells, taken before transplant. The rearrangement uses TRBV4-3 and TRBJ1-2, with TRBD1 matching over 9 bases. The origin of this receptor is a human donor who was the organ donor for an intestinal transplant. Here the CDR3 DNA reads TGCGCCAGCAGCCCGGAACAGGGGGCTAGCTACACCTTC. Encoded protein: CASSPEQGASYTF.